This TCR beta chain was captured in a study of T-cell reconstitution after alpha-beta-depleted transplantation in children. For TCRbeta, the library was prepared with unique molecular identifiers. MiXCR, applied by TCRdb to the PCR reads, yields one record per CDR3 protein. Of 90,000 to 100,000 distinct CDR3 sequences detected, around 22% appear once; the ten largest clones hold about a fifth. This clonotype was recorded only once. As yet, its antigen is unknown. At one end the junction does not follow the germline gene, possibly because of a read error. The CDR3 is made up of 14 amino acids. Per the germline V gene, CDR1 is SGHRS and CDR2 is YFSETQ. Study-level findings and limits: T cells produced anew were the main source of T-cell counts and diversity one year after transplant. The origin of alpha-beta T cells about two months after transplant was reportedly several hundred expanded graft clones.

The chain has TRBV5-1 and TRBJ2-1; possibly TRBD1 or TRBD2 for D (5 bases each). Sample: PBMCs, taken before TCRalphabeta/CD19-depleted stem cell transplant. This TCR came from a boy younger than 10 with acute lymphoblastic leukemia, due to receive a stem cell transplant. CDR3 DNA: TGCGCCAGCAGCATAGTTAGGGACCCGTTACGATTGATCTTC. Its translation is CASSIVRDPLRLIF.